This T cell receptor (beta chain) was sequenced during a study of breast tumors, draining lymph nodes, adjacent tissues. General study results and limits: Compared with basal-like, luminal-like tumors shared significantly more repertoire with nontumor tissue. That most tumor T cells come from lymph nodes remained unproven. Tumors had less TCR diversity than lymph nodes, more than nontumor tissue. Findings are consistent with lymph node origin and intratumoral expansion of most tumor T cells.

Samples came from axillary lymph nodes draining the breast cancer. TCRdb ran MiXCR on the multiplex PCR reads and lists one entry per CDR3 protein. The sample contains some 150,000 distinct CDR3 sequences, around 35% of which appear only once. The germline gives CDR1 MNHEY, CDR2 SVGAGI. Trimming removed 8 bases from V and 1 base from J, with 12 bases in between. This CDR3 has 13 amino acids. This clonotype was recorded many times. Antigen unknown. The sequencing sample was made of axillary lymph node tissue. This TCR derives from a female donor with breast cancer. Some clones in this sample may be carry-over from other donors' samples. The gene calls are TRBV6-5 and TRBJ2-7; a possible D gene is TRBD1 (6 bases). CDR3 sequence: CASLKRGSYEQYF. Here the CDR3 DNA reads TGTGCCAGCCTTAAGAGGGGGTCCTACGAGCAGTACTTC.